The 30 T cell receptor beta chains in this list originate from one sample, sequenced in a study of sequential checkpoint blockade in melanoma. Regarding treatment: randomized to nivolumab then ipilimumab (arm A) or the reverse (arm B). Some clones are missing from TCRdb's copy, which holds only in-frame ones; the method was immunoSEQ multiplex PCR. The sample comprises fewer than 35,000 clones, approximately 86% of which are singletons, and more than 20% rests with the top ten. The sample here was CD8+ T cells sorted from blood (inferred from file names), taken from a patient given nivolumab and ipilimumab in sequence. These receptors were taken from a human donor with melanoma.

The V and J genes are TRBV27 and TRBJ2-6, with TRBD1 as a possible D gene (6 bases). The CDR3 has 14 amino acids. Germline V lookup: CDR1 MNHEY, CDR2 SMNVEV (reference sequence). V dropped 6 bases and J dropped 1 base, with 7 bases sitting between them. The CDR3 region is CASSGTSGANVLTF. DNA for the CDR3: TGTGCCAGCAGCGGGACATCTGGGGCCAACGTCCTGACTTTC.

The gene calls are TRBV6-5 and TRBJ1-2; D may be TRBD1 (5 bases). CDR3 length equals 14 residues. The germline V gene encodes CDR1 MNHEY and CDR2 SVGAGI. V was cut by 0 bases and J by 3 bases, with 8 bases left in between. The CDR3: CASSYSEGDYGYTF. In DNA, the CDR3 is TGTGCCAGCAGTTACTCGGAAGGGGACTATGGCTACACCTTC.

The V call is TRBV5-6, the J call TRBJ2-5, with D possibly matching TRBD2 (5 bases). V was cut by 4 bases and J by 6 bases, with 7 bases left in between. This CDR3 is 11 amino acids long. The germline V gene has CDR1 SGHDT and CDR2 YYEEEE. The CDR3 here is CASSRGKTQYF. For the CDR3, the DNA is TGTGCCAGCAGCCGAGGGAAGACCCAGTACTTC.

The chain has TRBV9 and TRBJ2-4, with 8 bases lining up with TRBD1. The trim removed 4 bases at V and 0 bases at J, leaving 9 bases unmatched. The CDR3 spans 17 residues. Germline-derived CDR1 and CDR2 are SGDLS and YYNGEE. DNA of the CDR3: TGTGCCAGCAGCCCGCATTCGGACAGGGTAGCCAAAAACATTCAGTACTTC. Translating it yields CASSPHSDRVAKNIQYF.

This clone has only a few counts. The chain joins TRBV7-9 to TRBJ2-5; 9 bases map to TRBD2. The trim removed 2 bases at V and 4 bases at J, leaving 5 bases unmatched. Germline V lookup: CDR1 SEHNR, CDR2 FQNEAQ (reference sequence). The CDR3 spans 15 residues. The CDR3 coding sequence is TGTGCCAGCAGCTTACTGGCGGGAGGGGGAGAGACCCAGTACTTC. As protein: CASSLLAGGGETQYF.

V gene TRBV4-3 combines with J gene TRBJ2-5; 7 nucleotides align to TRBD2. The CDR3 is made up of 15 amino acids. V shed 0 bases, J shed 7 bases, and the junction held 8 bases outside the gene matches. The V gene's germline CDR1 is LGHNA and CDR2 YSLEER. The CDR3 region is CASSQDSGPPGTQYF. The CDR3 DNA sequence: TGCGCCAGCAGCCAAGATAGCGGGCCCCCGGGGACCCAGTACTTC.

The CDR3 spells CASSLTRDPGETQYF. As DNA, the CDR3 is TGTGCCAGCAGCTTAACGCGGGATCCGGGAGAGACCCAGTACTTC. The J gene is TRBJ2-5, the V gene TRBV5-4, with a weak D call TRBD2 (6 bases). V was cut by 2 bases and J by 4 bases, with 15 bases left in between. Germline CDR1 SGHNT, CDR2 YYREEE (reference sequence). CDR3 length equals 15 residues.

This sequence joins TRBV4-3 and TRBJ2-2; 9 positions agree with TRBD1. Unmatched junction bases numbered 8, after V lost 0 bases and J lost 6 bases. The CDR3 has 17 residues. Germline V gene sequence: CDR1 LGHNA, CDR2 YSLEER. Written as DNA, the CDR3 is TGCGCCAGCAGCCAAGAATCCGGGACAGGGAGACCCGGGGAGCTGTTTTTT. Translating gives CASSQESGTGRPGELFF.

The chain has TRBV18 and TRBJ2-7, with 7 bases matching TRBD1. Germline V CDR1 and CDR2: KGHSH, LQKENI. V shed 3 bases, J shed 3 bases, and the junction held 8 bases outside the gene matches. The CDR3 has 15 residues. The CDR3 loop is CASSPGQDQVYEQYF. The CDR3 nucleotides read TGTGCCAGCTCACCCGGACAGGACCAAGTCTACGAGCAGTACTTC.

The chain employs TRBV11-2 and TRBJ2-3, with 12 bases fitting TRBD1. After removal of 7 bases from V and 7 bases from J, the junction contained 6 bases not matched to a gene. The CDR3 consists of 14 residues. CDR1 and CDR2 from the germline V gene are SGHAT and FQNNGV. The CDR3 region is CASTPGQGAYTQYF. CDR3 coding DNA: TGTGCCAGCACCCCGGGACAGGGGGCATATACGCAGTATTTT.

CDR3 DNA: TGTGCCAGCAGTTCCCGGGACCCCAGGGGTGAGCAGTTCTTC. This translates into CASSSRDPRGEQFF. The V and J genes are TRBV27 and TRBJ2-1; perhaps TRBD1 as D (6 bases). Trimming left V 4 bases short and J 9 bases short, with 16 bases between. The CDR3 is made up of 14 amino acids. Germline V lookup: CDR1 MNHEY, CDR2 SMNVEV (reference sequence).

The chain employs TRBV30 and TRBJ2-3, with D possibly TRBD1 on 6 matching bases. The V gene lost 0 bases and the J gene lost 5 bases, with 12 bases spanning the gap. Looked up from germline, CDR1 is GTSNPN and CDR2 is SVGIG (reference sequence). This CDR3 is built from 14 residues. The chain's CDR3 is CAWSVLGAGDTQYF. CDR3 bases: TGTGCCTGGAGTGTACTGGGGGCGGGAGATACGCAGTATTTT.

Here the CDR3 reads CASSLYYQETQYF. The CDR3 nucleotides read TGTGCCAGCAGCTTATACTACCAAGAGACCCAGTACTTC. The chain carries TRBV7-2 and TRBJ2-5; D is unclear. The germline gives CDR1 SGHTA, CDR2 FQGNSA. The CDR3 sequence is 13 residues long. Trimming cost V 2 bases and J 0 bases, with 4 bases left between them.

The chain links TRBV4-1 to TRBJ2-3; the match to TRBD2 covers 7 bases. V lost 4 bases and J lost 3; bases outside the gene matches: 10. The CDR3 covers 16 residues. Germline values: CDR1 MGHRA, CDR2 YSYEKL. In DNA, the CDR3 is TGCGCCAGCAGCCTACTAGGGCGGGGGACGACAGATACGCAGTATTTT. It codes for CASSLLGRGTTDTQYF.

The rearrangement uses TRBV10-3 and TRBJ1-2; the match to TRBD1 covers 7 bases. CDR1 is ENHRY and CDR2 is SYGVKD in the germline V gene. This CDR3 contains 15 residues. Losses at the gene ends were 3 bases for V and 4 bases for J; bases not matched to a gene: 8. CDR3: CAISEARTGSYGYTF. CDR3 in DNA: TGTGCCATCAGTGAAGCCAGGACAGGTAGCTATGGCTACACCTTC.

This clone was observed a few times. This CDR3 reads CASSLGQGLSSLTYGYTF. The CDR3 DNA reads as TGTGCCAGCAGCCTAGGACAGGGCCTAAGTAGCCTTACATATGGCTACACCTTC. V is TRBV6-7 and J is TRBJ1-2; 8 nucleotides line up with TRBD1. TRBV6-7 is marked as an open reading frame, function uncertain. CDR3 length: 18 residues. V lost 6 bases and J lost 5; bases outside the gene matches: 20.

This clone was counted a few times. The chain carries TRBV6-5 and TRBJ1-5, with TRBD1 matching 8 bases. CDR1 is MNHEY and CDR2 is SVGAGI in the germline V gene. V lost 6 bases to trimming and J lost 2 bases; unmatched junction nucleotides: 3. The CDR3 is 14 residues long. The CDR3 bases are TGTGCCAGCAGACGGACAGGGCGCAATCAGCCCCAGCATTTT. It specifies CASRRTGRNQPQHF.

This rearrangement joins TRBV18 to TRBJ2-1; 9 bases map to TRBD2. CDR1 and CDR2 (germline): KGHSH, LQKENI. The CDR3 sequence is 17 residues long. J lost 2 bases, V lost 2 bases, and 7 bases had no gene match. The CDR3: CASSPALAGPPYNEQFF. The CDR3 DNA reads TGTGCCAGCTCACCAGCCCTAGCGGGGCCCCCCTACAATGAGCAGTTCTTC.

CDR3 DNA sequence: TGTGCCAGCAGCGAGAGAGCGGGGGAGAGGAACGAGCAGTACTTC. Translated: CASSERAGERNEQYF. V usage is TRBV9 and J usage is TRBJ2-7; TRBD2 agrees at 8 bases. The V segment lost 3 bases and the J segment 5 bases; nucleotides outside the gene matches: 10. The CDR3 is 15 amino acids. The germline CDR1 and CDR2 sequences are SGDLS and YYNGEE. Based on the CDR3 plus reference TRBV9 and TRBJ2-7, the full variable domain is DSGVTQTPKHLITATGQRVTLRCSPRSGDLSVYWYQQSLDQGLQFLIQYYNGEERAKGNILERFSAQQFPDLHSELNLSSLELGDSALYFCASSERAGERNEQYFGPGTRLTVT.

The CDR3 DNA reads as TGTGCCAGCAGCTTAGATCTCCCCCACTCGGAGCAGTTCTTC. Its protein is CASSLDLPHSEQFF. The V call is TRBV11-3, the J call TRBJ2-1; D ambiguous. Germline V lookup: CDR1 SGHNT, CDR2 YENEEA. V was trimmed by 0 bases and J by 10 bases, leaving 13 bases between them. The CDR3 loop spans 14 amino acids.

V gene TRBV28 combines with J gene TRBJ1-5; 11 bases fit TRBD1. Looked up from germline, CDR1 is MDHEN and CDR2 is SYDVKM. The CDR3 extends over 15 amino acids. The ends lost 7 bases at V and 7 bases at J; junction bases unmatched: 9. For the CDR3, the DNA is TGTGCCAGCATATCCGGGACAGGGGGGCTCCAGCCCCAGCATTTT. Translating gives CASISGTGGLQPQHF.

The chain joins TRBV5-6 to TRBJ2-2, with D unclear. Trimming left V 1 base short and J 5 bases short, with 15 bases between. The CDR3 is 16 amino acids. The germline V gene has CDR1 SGHDT and CDR2 YYEEEE. The CDR3 loop is CASSLNSRLRTGELFF. In nucleotides, the CDR3 is TGTGCCAGCAGCTTGAACTCTCGTCTACGGACCGGGGAGCTGTTTTTT.

The CDR3 DNA follows: TGTGCCAGCAGTTTCGGACAGTCCTCCTACGAGCAGTACTTC. Protein sequence: CASSFGQSSYEQYF. The chain combines TRBV27 with TRBJ2-7, with a weak D call TRBD1 (6 bases). CDR1 MNHEY and CDR2 SMNVEV come from the germline V gene (reference sequence). The V end lost 3 bases, the J end lost 0 bases, and 9 bases lay between the germline ends. The CDR3 is 14 residues long.

The rearrangement joins TRBV6-5 to TRBJ2-7; D perhaps matches TRBD2 (5 bases). V was trimmed by 1 base and J by 5 bases, leaving 9 bases between them. The CDR3 sequence is 13 residues long. CDR1 MNHEY and CDR2 SVGAGI come from the germline V gene. The CDR3 loop is CASSYLQADEQYF. CDR3 DNA: TGTGCCAGCAGTTACTTACAAGCGGACGAGCAGTACTTC.

This chain connects TRBV28 to TRBJ2-7; 12 bases are shared with TRBD2. The CDR3 covers 14 residues. Germline loops: CDR1 MDHEN, CDR2 SYDVKM. V lost 5 bases to trimming and J lost 3 bases; unmatched junction nucleotides: 2. CDR3 protein: CASSQLAGGYEQYF. CDR3 nucleotides: TGTGCCAGCAGTCAACTAGCGGGAGGCTACGAGCAGTACTTC.

This clone was counted between two and nine times. This chain joins TRBV6-5 and TRBJ1-1, with D unclear. Trimming pared 3 bases from V and 1 base from J, leaving 12 bases between. Looked up from germline, CDR1 is MNHEY and CDR2 is SVGAGI. The CDR3 spans 15 residues. Here the CDR3 reads CASSYETPTNTEAFF. CDR3 DNA sequence: TGTGCCAGCAGTTATGAGACTCCAACGAACACTGAAGCTTTCTTT.

This chain uses TRBV27 with TRBJ2-7; D possibly corresponds to TRBD2 (6 bases). Germline V gene lookup returns CDR1 MNHEY and CDR2 SMNVEV (reference sequence). V was trimmed by 0 bases and J by 3 bases, leaving 9 bases between them. CDR3 length: 14 amino acids. CDR3 DNA sequence: TGTGCCAGCAGTTTATCTAGGGACTTCTACGAGCAGTACTTC. Translating it yields CASSLSRDFYEQYF.

The rearrangement links TRBV14 to TRBJ2-5; 15 bases fit TRBD2. The CDR3 extends over 17 amino acids. V trimming: 3 bases; J trimming: 5 bases; junction bases outside the gene matches: 7. Looked up from germline, CDR1 is SGHDN and CDR2 is FVKESK. CDR3 amino acids: CASSQGLAGGTQETQYF. The CDR3 DNA reads as TGTGCCAGCAGCCAGGGACTAGCGGGGGGCACACAGGAGACCCAGTACTTC.

This sequence joins TRBV7-8 and TRBJ2-1, with 11 bases lining up with TRBD2. The CDR3 spans 15 residues. V lost 4 bases and J lost 8; bases outside the gene matches: 7. From germline, CDR1 is SGHVS and CDR2 FQNEAQ. CDR3: CASSWVAGGPYEQFF. The CDR3 DNA sequence: TGTGCCAGCAGCTGGGTAGCGGGAGGGCCATATGAGCAGTTCTTC.

The chain links TRBV25-1 to TRBJ1-2; TRBD1 matches 7 bases. Trimming removed 4 bases from V and 4 bases from J; junction bases left unmatched: 9. The CDR3 has 15 amino acids. Germline-derived CDR1 and CDR2 are MGHDK and SYGVNS. The chain's CDR3 is CASSAITGTVYGYTF. CDR3 nucleotides: TGTGCCAGCAGTGCGATAACCGGGACAGTCTATGGCTACACCTTC.